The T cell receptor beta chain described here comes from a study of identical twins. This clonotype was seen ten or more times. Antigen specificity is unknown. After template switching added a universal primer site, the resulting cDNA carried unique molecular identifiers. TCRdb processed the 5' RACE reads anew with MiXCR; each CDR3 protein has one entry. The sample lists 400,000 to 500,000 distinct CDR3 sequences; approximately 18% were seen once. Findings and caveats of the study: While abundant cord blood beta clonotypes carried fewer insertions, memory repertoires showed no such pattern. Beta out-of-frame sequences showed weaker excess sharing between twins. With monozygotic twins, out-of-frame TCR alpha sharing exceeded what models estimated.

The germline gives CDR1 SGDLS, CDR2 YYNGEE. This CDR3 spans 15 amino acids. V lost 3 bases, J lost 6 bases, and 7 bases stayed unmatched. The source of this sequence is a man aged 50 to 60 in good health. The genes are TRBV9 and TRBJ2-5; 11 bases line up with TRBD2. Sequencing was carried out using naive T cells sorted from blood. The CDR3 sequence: CASSDQTSGRQTQYF. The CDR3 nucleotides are TGTGCCAGCAGCGACCAAACTAGCGGGAGACAGACCCAGTACTTC.